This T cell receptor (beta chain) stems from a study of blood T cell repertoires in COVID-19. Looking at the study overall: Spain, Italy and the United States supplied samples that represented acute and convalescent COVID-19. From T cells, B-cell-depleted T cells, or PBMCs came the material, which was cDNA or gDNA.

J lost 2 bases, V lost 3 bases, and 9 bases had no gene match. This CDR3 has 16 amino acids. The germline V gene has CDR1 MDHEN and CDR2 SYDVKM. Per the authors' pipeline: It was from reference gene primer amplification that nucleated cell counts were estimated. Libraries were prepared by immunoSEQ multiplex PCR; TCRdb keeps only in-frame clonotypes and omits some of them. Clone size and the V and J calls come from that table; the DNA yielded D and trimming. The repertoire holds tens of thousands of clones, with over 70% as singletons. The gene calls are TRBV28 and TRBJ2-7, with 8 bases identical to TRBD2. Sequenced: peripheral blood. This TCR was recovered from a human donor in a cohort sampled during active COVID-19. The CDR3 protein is CASSFSGTRWAYEQYF. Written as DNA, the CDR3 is TGTGCCAGCAGTTTTAGCGGGACAAGGTGGGCCTACGAGCAGTACTTC.